This T cell receptor beta chain originates from a study of graft-versus-host responses after intestinal transplantation. Produced via immunoSEQ multiplex PCR; TCRdb's table is partial and in-frame only. The sample records under 40,000 clones, more than 90% being singletons. The sequencing used PBMCs, collected 16 days after intestinal transplant. This receptor was taken from a human patient who received an intestinal transplant, so some T cells may come from the graft donor.

The CDR3 spells CASSSSGGSGNTIYF. The CDR3 DNA is TGTGCCAGCAGTTCTTCCGGGGGCTCTGGAAACACCATATATTTT. The chain uses TRBV6-5 and TRBJ1-3, with D maybe TRBD1 (5 bases). CDR3 length: 15 amino acids. Germline lookup yields CDR1 MNHEY and CDR2 SVGAGI. Between the trimmed V and J ends, which lost 4 bases and 0 bases, there was a span of 10 bases.